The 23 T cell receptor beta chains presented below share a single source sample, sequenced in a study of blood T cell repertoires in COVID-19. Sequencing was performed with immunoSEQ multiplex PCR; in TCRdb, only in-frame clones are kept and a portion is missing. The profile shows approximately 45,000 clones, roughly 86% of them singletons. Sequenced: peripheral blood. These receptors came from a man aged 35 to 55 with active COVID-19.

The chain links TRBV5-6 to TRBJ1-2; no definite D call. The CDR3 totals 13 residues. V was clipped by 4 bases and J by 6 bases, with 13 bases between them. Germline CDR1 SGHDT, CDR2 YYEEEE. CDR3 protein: CASSPAGLHGYTF. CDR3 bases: TGTGCCAGCAGCCCGGCAGGATTGCATGGCTACACCTTC.

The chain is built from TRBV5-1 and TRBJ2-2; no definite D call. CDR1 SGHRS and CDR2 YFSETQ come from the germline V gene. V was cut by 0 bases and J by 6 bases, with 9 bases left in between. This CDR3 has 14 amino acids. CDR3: CASSLGRGAGELFF. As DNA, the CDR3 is TGCGCCAGCAGCTTGGGGAGAGGCGCCGGGGAGCTGTTTTTT. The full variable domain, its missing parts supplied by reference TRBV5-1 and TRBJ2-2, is KAGVTQTPRYLIKTRGQQVTLSCSPISGHRSVSWYQQTPGQGLQFLFEYFSETQRNKGNFPGRFSGRQFSNSRSEMNVSTLELGDSALYLCASSLGRGAGELFFGEGSRLTVL.

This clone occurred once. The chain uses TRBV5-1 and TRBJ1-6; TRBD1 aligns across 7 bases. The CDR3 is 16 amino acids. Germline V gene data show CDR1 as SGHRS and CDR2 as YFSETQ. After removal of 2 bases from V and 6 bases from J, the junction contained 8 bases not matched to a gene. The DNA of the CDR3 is TGCGCCAGCAGCTTAATGACAGGGAACAGTAATTCACCCCTCCACTTT. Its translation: CASSLMTGNSNSPLHF.

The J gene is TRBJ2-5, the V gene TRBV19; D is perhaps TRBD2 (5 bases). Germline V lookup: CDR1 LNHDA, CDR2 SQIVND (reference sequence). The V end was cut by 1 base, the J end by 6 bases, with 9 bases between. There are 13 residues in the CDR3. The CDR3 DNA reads TGTGCCAGTAGTATAGGCGCTAGCAAGACCCAGTACTTC. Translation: CASSIGASKTQYF.

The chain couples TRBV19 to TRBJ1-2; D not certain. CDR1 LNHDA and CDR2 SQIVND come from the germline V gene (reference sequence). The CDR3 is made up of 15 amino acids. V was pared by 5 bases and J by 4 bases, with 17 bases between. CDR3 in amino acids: CASSSSLSALYGYTF. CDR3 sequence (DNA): TGTGCCAGTAGTTCGTCACTATCAGCACTCTATGGCTACACCTTC.

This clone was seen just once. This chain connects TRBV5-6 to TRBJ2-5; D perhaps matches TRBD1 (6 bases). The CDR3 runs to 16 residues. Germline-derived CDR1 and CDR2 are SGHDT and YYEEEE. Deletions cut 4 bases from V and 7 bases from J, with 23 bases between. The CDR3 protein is CASSTTHRTRGRTQYF. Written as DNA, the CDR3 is TGTGCCAGCAGCACCACCCACAGGACAAGGGGGAGGACCCAGTACTTC.

The CDR3 region is CASRLSAAKNIQYF. For the CDR3, the DNA is TGTGCAAGTCGCTTGAGCGCAGCCAAAAACATTCAGTACTTC. V and J are TRBV12-2 and TRBJ2-4; no DNA check was done on the table's D call, TRBD2. TRBV12-2 is assigned pseudogene status. This CDR3 spans 14 amino acids.

In DNA, the CDR3 is TGTGCCAGCGTTTCCGTCCAGGGGGTATACACTGAAGCTTTCTTT. It codes for CASVSVQGVYTEAFF. J is TRBJ1-1 and V is TRBV6-6; TRBD1 agrees at 7 bases. Per germline, CDR1 MNHNY and CDR2 SVGAGI (reference sequence). The CDR3 totals 15 residues. V was pared by 8 bases and J by 3 bases, with 12 bases of the junction left unmatched.

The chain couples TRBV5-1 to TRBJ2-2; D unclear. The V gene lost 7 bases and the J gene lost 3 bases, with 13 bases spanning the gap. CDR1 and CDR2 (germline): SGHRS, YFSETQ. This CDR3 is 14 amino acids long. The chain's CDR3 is CASLPAAHTGELFF. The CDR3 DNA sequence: TGCGCCAGCCTTCCTGCGGCGCACACCGGGGAGCTGTTTTTT.

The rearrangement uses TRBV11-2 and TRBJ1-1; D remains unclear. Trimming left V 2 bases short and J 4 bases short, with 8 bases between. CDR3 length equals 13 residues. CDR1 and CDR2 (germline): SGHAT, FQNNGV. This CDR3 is CASSLNRFTEAFF. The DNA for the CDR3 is TGTGCCAGCAGCTTAAATCGGTTCACTGAAGCTTTCTTT.

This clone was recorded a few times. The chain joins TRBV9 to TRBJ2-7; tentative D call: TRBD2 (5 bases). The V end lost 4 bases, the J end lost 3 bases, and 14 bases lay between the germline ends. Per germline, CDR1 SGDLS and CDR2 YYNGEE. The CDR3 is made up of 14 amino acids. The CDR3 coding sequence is TGTGCCAGCAGCCCTACTCTAGCCAGCTACGAGCAGTACTTC. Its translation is CASSPTLASYEQYF. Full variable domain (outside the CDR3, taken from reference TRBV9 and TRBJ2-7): DSGVTQTPKHLITATGQRVTLRCSPRSGDLSVYWYQQSLDQGLQFLIQYYNGEERAKGNILERFSAQQFPDLHSELNLSSLELGDSALYFCASSPTLASYEQYFGPGTRLTVT.

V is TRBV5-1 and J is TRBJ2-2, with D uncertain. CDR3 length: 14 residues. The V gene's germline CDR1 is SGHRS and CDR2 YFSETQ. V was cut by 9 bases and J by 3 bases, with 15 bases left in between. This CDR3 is CATTRQAHTGELFF. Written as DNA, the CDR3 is TGCGCCACTACCCGGCAGGCCCACACCGGGGAGCTGTTTTTT.

This chain's CDR3 is CASSLDRDPNQPQHF. The CDR3 DNA is TGTGCCAGCAGCCTGGACAGGGATCCCAATCAGCCCCAGCATTTT. The chain is built from TRBV7-9 and TRBJ1-5, with TRBD1 matching 8 bases. The V gene end was trimmed by 5 bases and the J gene end by 3 bases; junction bases not matched to a gene: 6. CDR1 and CDR2 from the germline V gene are SEHNR and FQNEAQ (reference sequence). There are 15 residues in the CDR3. The full variable domain, completed using reference TRBV7-9 and TRBJ1-5, is DTGVSQNPRHKITKRGQNVTFRCDPISEHNRLYWYRQTLGQGPEFLTYFQNEAQLEKSRLLSDRFSAERPKGSFSTLEIQRTEQGDSAMYLCASSLDRDPNQPQHFGDGTRLSIL.

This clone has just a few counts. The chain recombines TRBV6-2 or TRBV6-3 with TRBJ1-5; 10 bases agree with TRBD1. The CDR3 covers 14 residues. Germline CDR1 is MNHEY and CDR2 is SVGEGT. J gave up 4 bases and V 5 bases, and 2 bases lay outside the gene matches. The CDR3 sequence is CASSQGQGNQPQHF. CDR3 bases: TGTGCCAGCAGTCAGGGACAGGGGAATCAGCCCCAGCATTTT.

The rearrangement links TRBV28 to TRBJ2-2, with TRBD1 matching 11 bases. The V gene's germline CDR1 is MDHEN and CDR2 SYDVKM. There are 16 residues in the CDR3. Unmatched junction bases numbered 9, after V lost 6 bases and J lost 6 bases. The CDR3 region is CASSPRGQGGAGELFF. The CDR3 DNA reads TGTGCCAGCAGCCCCCGGGGACAGGGGGGCGCCGGGGAGCTGTTTTTT.

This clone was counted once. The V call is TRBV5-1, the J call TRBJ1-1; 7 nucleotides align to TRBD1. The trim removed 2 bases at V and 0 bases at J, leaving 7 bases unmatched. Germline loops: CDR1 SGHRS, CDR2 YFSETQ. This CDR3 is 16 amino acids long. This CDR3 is CASSFFPGTVNTEAFF. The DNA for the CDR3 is TGCGCCAGCAGCTTTTTCCCCGGGACAGTGAACACTGAAGCTTTCTTT.

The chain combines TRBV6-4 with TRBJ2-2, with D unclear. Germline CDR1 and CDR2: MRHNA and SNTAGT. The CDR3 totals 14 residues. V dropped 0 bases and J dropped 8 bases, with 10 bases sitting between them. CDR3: CASSDSTEYGELFF. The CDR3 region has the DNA TGTGCCAGCAGTGACTCCACGGAGTATGGGGAGCTGTTTTTT.

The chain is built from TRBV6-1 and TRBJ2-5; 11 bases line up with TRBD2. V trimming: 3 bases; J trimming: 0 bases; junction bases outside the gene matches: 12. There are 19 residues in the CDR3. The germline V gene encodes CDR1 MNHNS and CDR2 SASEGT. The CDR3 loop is CASSEEGSLGLADQETQYF. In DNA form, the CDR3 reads TGTGCCAGCAGTGAGGAAGGTAGTCTGGGACTAGCGGACCAAGAGACCCAGTACTTC.

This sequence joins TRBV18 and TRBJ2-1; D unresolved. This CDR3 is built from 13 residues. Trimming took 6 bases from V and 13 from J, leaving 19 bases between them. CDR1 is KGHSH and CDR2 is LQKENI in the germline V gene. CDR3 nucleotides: TGTGCCAGCTCCGATATGACTCCTTATGTACAGTTCTTC. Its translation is CASSDMTPYVQFF.

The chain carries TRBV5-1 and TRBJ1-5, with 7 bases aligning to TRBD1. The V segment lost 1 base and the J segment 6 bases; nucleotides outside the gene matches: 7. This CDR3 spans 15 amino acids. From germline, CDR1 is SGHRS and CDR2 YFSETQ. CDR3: CASSLSGGGGQPQHF. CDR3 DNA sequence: TGCGCCAGCAGCTTGTCAGGGGGTGGAGGTCAGCCCCAGCATTTT. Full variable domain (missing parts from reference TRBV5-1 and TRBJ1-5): KAGVTQTPRYLIKTRGQQVTLSCSPISGHRSVSWYQQTPGQGLQFLFEYFSETQRNKGNFPGRFSGRQFSNSRSEMNVSTLELGDSALYLCASSLSGGGGQPQHFGDGTRLSIL.

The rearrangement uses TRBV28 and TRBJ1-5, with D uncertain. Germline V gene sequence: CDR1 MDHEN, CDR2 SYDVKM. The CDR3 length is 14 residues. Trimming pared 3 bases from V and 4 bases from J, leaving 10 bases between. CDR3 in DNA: TGTGCCAGCAGTTTGTCAGCCAGGAATCAGCCCCAGCATTTT. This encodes CASSLSARNQPQHF.

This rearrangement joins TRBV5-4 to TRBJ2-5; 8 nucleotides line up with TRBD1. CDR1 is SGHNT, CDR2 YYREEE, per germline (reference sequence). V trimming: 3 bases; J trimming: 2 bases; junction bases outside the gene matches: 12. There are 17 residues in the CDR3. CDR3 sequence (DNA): TGTGCCAGCAGCTCGCCCCAACAGGGGGGAGGACAAGAGACCCAGTACTTC. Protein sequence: CASSSPQQGGGQETQYF.

CDR3 nucleotide sequence: TGTGCCAGCAGTTTCCCCGGGACAGGGGGCGTTCAGCCCCAGCATTTT. Amino acids: CASSFPGTGGVQPQHF. This chain joins TRBV6-5 and TRBJ1-5; 12 nucleotides line up with TRBD1. Trimming cost V 4 bases and J 6 bases; bases outside gene matches: 7. In germline, CDR1 is MNHEY, CDR2 SVGAGI. This CDR3 has 16 residues.